The subject of this entry is one T cell receptor (beta chain). The protocol was immunoSEQ multiplex PCR, while the TCRdb copy is restricted to in-frame clones and leaves out a portion. This sample yields 64,000 or so clones, of which approximately 97% are seen a single time; roughly 0.2% belongs to the top ten. This sample is drawn from a study of technical replicates of blood from a handful of donors. The V end lost 6 bases, the J end lost 0 bases, and 9 bases lay between the germline ends. Looked up from germline, CDR1 is SGHRS and CDR2 is YFSETQ. The CDR3 has 14 residues. This sequence was found in a human donor in good health. The sequencing input was T cells isolated from PBMCs. This chain links TRBV5-1 with TRBJ2-2, with no clear D. CDR3 in DNA: TGCGCCAGCAAAGCGCCAGCGAACACCGGGGAGCTGTTTTTT. Translated, it gives CASKAPANTGELFF.